The 21 T cell receptor beta chains reported below all come from one sample, sequenced in a study of T-cell memory formation after mild COVID-19 (dated by TCRdb to about 2021). Library construction relied on 5' RACE. TCRdb records Illumina NovaSeq 6000 as the sequencer. TCRdb redid the processing of the public reads, applying fastp at Q25 and MiXCR, and retained in-frame beta chains. Duplicate CDR3 protein sequences are folded into a single record with the most common DNA and genes. For this sample there are approximately 410,000 distinct CDR3 sequences; 23% appear just once. The ten largest account for around 13% of the sample. Sequencing used PBMCs or a T cell subset sorted from them (not recorded which). The receptor set was obtained from an adult woman who had mild COVID-19 (a few samples of this study predate the infection). The sample titles of this study are shuffled in the database, so cell type and time point are left out; the donor was told from shared clones.

V gene TRBV10-3 combines with J gene TRBJ2-7; D is possibly TRBD2 (6 bases). There are 14 residues in the CDR3. V was cut by 3 bases and J by 2 bases, with 11 bases left in between. CDR1 is ENHRY, CDR2 SYGVKD, per germline. DNA of the CDR3: TGTGCCATCAGTGATCCGCGGGACGCCTACGAGCAGTACTTC. This encodes CAISDPRDAYEQYF.

This clonotype was seen a few times. V and J are TRBV5-1 and TRBJ1-2; TRBD1 aligns across 10 bases. This CDR3 has 14 amino acids. CDR1 SGHRS and CDR2 YFSETQ come from the germline V gene. Germline trimming cut 5 bases from V and 6 bases from J; bases unmatched to any gene: 7. CDR3 sequence reads: CASRSTGGWDGYTF. CDR3 nucleotide sequence: TGCGCCAGCAGGTCGACAGGGGGCTGGGATGGCTACACCTTC.

The genes are TRBV4-1 and TRBJ2-7; D is perhaps TRBD1 (5 bases). The CDR3 is 15 amino acids. V lost 3 bases and J lost 2, with 14 bases in between. Germline CDR1 is MGHRA and CDR2 is YSYEKL. CDR3 loop: CASSQGTGPAYEQYF. In DNA, the CDR3 is TGCGCCAGCAGCCAGGGAACAGGCCCTGCCTACGAGCAGTACTTC.

There are a few counts of this clonotype. The chain employs TRBV7-8 and TRBJ2-5; either TRBD1 or TRBD2 may supply D (6 bases each). The CDR3 contains 14 residues. V gave up 1 base and J gave up 6 bases, with 12 bases separating them. Looked up from germline, CDR1 is SGHVS and CDR2 is FQNEAQ. The CDR3 sequence is CASSLGGARKTQYF. The CDR3 DNA is TGTGCCAGCAGCTTAGGGGGGGCGAGGAAGACCCAGTACTTC.

This clonotype has only a few counts. V is TRBV18 and J is TRBJ2-7; 8 bases are a match to TRBD1. After removal of 6 bases from V and 3 bases from J, the junction contained 7 bases not matched to a gene. The germline V gene encodes CDR1 KGHSH and CDR2 LQKENI. The CDR3 consists of 14 residues. The CDR3 loop reads CASSQSRGHYEQYF. The CDR3 DNA follows: TGTGCCAGCTCCCAAAGCAGGGGGCACTACGAGCAGTACTTC. Full variable domain (remainder filled in from reference TRBV18 and TRBJ2-7): NAGVMQNPRHLVRRRGQEARLRCSPMKGHSHVYWYRQLPEEGLKFMVYLQKENIIDESGMPKERFSAEFPKEGPSILRIQQVVRGDSAAYFCASSQSRGHYEQYFGPGTRLTVT.

This chain links TRBV12-3 or TRBV12-4 with TRBJ1-6; no reliable D call. CDR3 length: 15 amino acids. With 3 bases removed from V and 9 bases from J, the gap between germline ends came to 15 bases. DNA of the CDR3: TGTGCCAGCAGTTTCTTGGCAACCGGCACTTCACCCCTCCACTTT. It is translated as CASSFLATGTSPLHF.

V and J are TRBV7-3 and TRBJ2-1, with TRBD1 matching over 9 bases. The CDR3 runs 16 residues. V shed 2 bases and J 2 bases; nucleotides not matched to a gene: 4. Germline V gives CDR1 SGHTA, CDR2 FQGTGA. The CDR3 DNA follows: TGTGCCAGCAGCTTAGGGGGACAGGGAACCTACAATGAGCAGTTCTTC. Its translation: CASSLGGQGTYNEQFF.

J is TRBJ1-2 and V is TRBV7-9, with D unresolved. The CDR3 has 15 amino acids. CDR1 and CDR2 (germline): SEHNR, FQNEAQ (reference sequence). V was pared by 5 bases and J by 6 bases, with 19 bases between. CDR3 sequence: CASSPTGRLKDGYTF. Written as DNA, the CDR3 is TGTGCCAGCAGCCCCACCGGACGTCTGAAGGATGGCTACACCTTC.

The rearrangement joins TRBV11-3 to TRBJ2-3; 11 nucleotides align to TRBD2. Germline loops: CDR1 SGHNT, CDR2 YENEEA. The CDR3 is made up of 15 amino acids. J lost 13 bases, V lost 2 bases, and 11 bases had no gene match. The CDR3 DNA follows: TGTGCCAGCAGCTTACCCGGACTAGCGGGTTACTCGGAGTATTTT. Residues: CASSLPGLAGYSEYF.

The rearrangement uses TRBV7-6 and TRBJ2-1; D remains ambiguous. The V and J ends lost 3 bases and 0 bases respectively, with 12 bases between them. The germline V gene encodes CDR1 SGHVS and CDR2 FNYEAQ. This CDR3 comprises 16 residues. The CDR3 loop reads CASSFSPTVSYNEQFF. The CDR3 nucleotides read TGTGCCAGCAGCTTTTCACCGACGGTCTCCTACAATGAGCAGTTCTTC.

The chain combines TRBV3-1 with TRBJ2-5; perhaps D is TRBD1 or TRBD2 (6 bases each). This CDR3 has 16 amino acids. The V gene lost 3 bases and the J gene lost 3 bases, with 17 bases spanning the gap. From germline, CDR1 is LGHDT and CDR2 YNNKEL (reference sequence). DNA for the CDR3: TGTGCCAGCAGCCAGTTTGGGGGGCCGGAAGAAGAGACCCAGTACTTC. Protein: CASSQFGGPEEETQYF.

The chain employs TRBV19 and TRBJ2-7, with 12 bases that match TRBD1. The CDR3 loop spans 16 amino acids. The J segment lost 5 bases and the V segment lost 7 bases, leaving 12 bases of the junction unmatched. Germline V gene sequence: CDR1 LNHDA, CDR2 SQIVND (reference sequence). CDR3 amino acids: CASTPGTGGSTHEQYF. Here the CDR3 DNA reads TGTGCCAGTACCCCCGGGACAGGGGGCAGTACCCACGAGCAGTACTTC.

This clonotype was counted between two and nine times. V is TRBV2 and J is TRBJ2-1, with 10 positions matching TRBD2. CDR1 SNHLY and CDR2 FYNNEI come from the germline V gene. This CDR3 contains 15 residues. V was pared by 6 bases and J by 6 bases, with 8 bases of the junction left unmatched. CDR3 sequence (DNA): TGTGCCAGCAGACCCCTAGCGGGGGCCCGCAATGAGCAGTTCTTC. As protein: CASRPLAGARNEQFF.

A note on this clonotype: Compared with germline, one end of the junction differs, possibly owing to a read error. The CDR3 DNA reads TGTGCCAGCTCACCACCCTCTAGCGGCTACGATGAGCAGTTCTTC. Residues: CASSPPSSGYDEQFF. The chain has TRBV18 and TRBJ2-1; 7 bases are shared with TRBD2. The CDR3 runs to 15 residues. CDR1 KGHSH and CDR2 LQKENI come from the germline V gene. Complete variable domain (other parts from reference TRBV18 and TRBJ2-1): NAGVMQNPRHLVRRRGQEARLRCSPMKGHSHVYWYRQLPEEGLKFMVYLQKENIIDESGMPKERFSAEFPKEGPSILRIQQVVRGDSAAYFCASSPPSSGYDEQFFGPGTRLTVL.

This clonotype has more than one count but fewer than ten. The rearrangement joins TRBV2 to TRBJ1-6; TRBD1 might be the D (6 bases). This CDR3 contains 14 residues. Trimming removed 8 bases at V and 10 bases at J, with 18 bases between. Germline V lookup: CDR1 SNHLY, CDR2 FYNNEI. CDR3 nucleotides: TGTGCCAGCGTAACAGGGAGCCAGCGATCACCCCTCCACTTT. It translates to CASVTGSQRSPLHF.

This clonotype was recorded a few times. The chain couples TRBV11-3 to TRBJ2-1, with D maybe TRBD1 (5 bases). This CDR3 is 16 amino acids long. Deletions cut 1 base from V and 0 bases from J, with 10 bases between. Germline CDR1 is SGHNT and CDR2 is YENEEA. The CDR3 DNA reads as TGTGCCAGCAGCTTAGCAGGGTCTCACTCCTACAATGAGCAGTTCTTC. Translation gives CASSLAGSHSYNEQFF.

This clonotype was picked up a small number of times. The chain combines TRBV19 with TRBJ2-6; D may match TRBD1 or TRBD2 (5 bases each). V lost 7 bases and J lost 4, with 14 bases in between. This CDR3 is 15 amino acids long. Looked up from germline, CDR1 is LNHDA and CDR2 is SQIVND (reference sequence). In DNA, the CDR3 is TGTGCCAGTATTAGCGCAGGGTCCGGGGCCAACGTCCTGACTTTC. It translates to CASISAGSGANVLTF.

This clonotype was counted between two and nine times. This chain joins TRBV4-2 and TRBJ2-3; D might be TRBD1 (5 bases). Germline V gives CDR1 LGHNA, CDR2 YNFKEQ. The germline V and J ends were trimmed by 4 bases and 4 bases, with 15 bases remaining between them. There are 15 residues in the CDR3. The CDR3 DNA follows: TGTGCCAGCAGCCCTACCCCCCGACAGTCAGATACGCAGTATTTT. Translation: CASSPTPRQSDTQYF.

As concerns this clonotype: Sequence at one end of the junction differs from germline and may be a read error. This rearrangement joins TRBV7-2 to TRBJ1-1; 9 bases match TRBD1. The CDR3 loop spans 15 amino acids. Germline CDR1 and CDR2: SGHTA and FQGNSA. This CDR3 is CASSIGTGMNTEALF. CDR3 nucleotides: TGTGCCAGCAGCATTGGGACAGGGATGAACACTGAAGCTTTATTT.

This clonotype was observed a handful of times. The CDR3 DNA reads as TGTGCCAGCAGCCCCCGACCCGCGGACAGGGGCAACGAGCAGTACTTC. Its translation: CASSPRPADRGNEQYF. The chain recombines TRBV7-6 with TRBJ2-7; 9 nucleotides align to TRBD1. V gave up 5 bases and J gave up 5 bases; unmatched junction bases: 13. CDR1 SGHVS and CDR2 FNYEAQ come from the germline V gene. This CDR3 is 16 amino acids long.

This clonotype was observed a handful of times. V is TRBV9 and J is TRBJ2-2; TRBD2 aligns across 14 bases. Germline V gives CDR1 SGDLS, CDR2 YYNGEE. The CDR3 consists of 20 residues. Unmatched junction bases numbered 13, after V lost 0 bases and J lost 6 bases. The CDR3 here is CASSVASGTSGSTVAGELFF. The CDR3 DNA reads TGTGCCAGCAGCGTAGCTAGCGGGACTAGCGGGAGCACCGTAGCCGGGGAGCTGTTTTTT.